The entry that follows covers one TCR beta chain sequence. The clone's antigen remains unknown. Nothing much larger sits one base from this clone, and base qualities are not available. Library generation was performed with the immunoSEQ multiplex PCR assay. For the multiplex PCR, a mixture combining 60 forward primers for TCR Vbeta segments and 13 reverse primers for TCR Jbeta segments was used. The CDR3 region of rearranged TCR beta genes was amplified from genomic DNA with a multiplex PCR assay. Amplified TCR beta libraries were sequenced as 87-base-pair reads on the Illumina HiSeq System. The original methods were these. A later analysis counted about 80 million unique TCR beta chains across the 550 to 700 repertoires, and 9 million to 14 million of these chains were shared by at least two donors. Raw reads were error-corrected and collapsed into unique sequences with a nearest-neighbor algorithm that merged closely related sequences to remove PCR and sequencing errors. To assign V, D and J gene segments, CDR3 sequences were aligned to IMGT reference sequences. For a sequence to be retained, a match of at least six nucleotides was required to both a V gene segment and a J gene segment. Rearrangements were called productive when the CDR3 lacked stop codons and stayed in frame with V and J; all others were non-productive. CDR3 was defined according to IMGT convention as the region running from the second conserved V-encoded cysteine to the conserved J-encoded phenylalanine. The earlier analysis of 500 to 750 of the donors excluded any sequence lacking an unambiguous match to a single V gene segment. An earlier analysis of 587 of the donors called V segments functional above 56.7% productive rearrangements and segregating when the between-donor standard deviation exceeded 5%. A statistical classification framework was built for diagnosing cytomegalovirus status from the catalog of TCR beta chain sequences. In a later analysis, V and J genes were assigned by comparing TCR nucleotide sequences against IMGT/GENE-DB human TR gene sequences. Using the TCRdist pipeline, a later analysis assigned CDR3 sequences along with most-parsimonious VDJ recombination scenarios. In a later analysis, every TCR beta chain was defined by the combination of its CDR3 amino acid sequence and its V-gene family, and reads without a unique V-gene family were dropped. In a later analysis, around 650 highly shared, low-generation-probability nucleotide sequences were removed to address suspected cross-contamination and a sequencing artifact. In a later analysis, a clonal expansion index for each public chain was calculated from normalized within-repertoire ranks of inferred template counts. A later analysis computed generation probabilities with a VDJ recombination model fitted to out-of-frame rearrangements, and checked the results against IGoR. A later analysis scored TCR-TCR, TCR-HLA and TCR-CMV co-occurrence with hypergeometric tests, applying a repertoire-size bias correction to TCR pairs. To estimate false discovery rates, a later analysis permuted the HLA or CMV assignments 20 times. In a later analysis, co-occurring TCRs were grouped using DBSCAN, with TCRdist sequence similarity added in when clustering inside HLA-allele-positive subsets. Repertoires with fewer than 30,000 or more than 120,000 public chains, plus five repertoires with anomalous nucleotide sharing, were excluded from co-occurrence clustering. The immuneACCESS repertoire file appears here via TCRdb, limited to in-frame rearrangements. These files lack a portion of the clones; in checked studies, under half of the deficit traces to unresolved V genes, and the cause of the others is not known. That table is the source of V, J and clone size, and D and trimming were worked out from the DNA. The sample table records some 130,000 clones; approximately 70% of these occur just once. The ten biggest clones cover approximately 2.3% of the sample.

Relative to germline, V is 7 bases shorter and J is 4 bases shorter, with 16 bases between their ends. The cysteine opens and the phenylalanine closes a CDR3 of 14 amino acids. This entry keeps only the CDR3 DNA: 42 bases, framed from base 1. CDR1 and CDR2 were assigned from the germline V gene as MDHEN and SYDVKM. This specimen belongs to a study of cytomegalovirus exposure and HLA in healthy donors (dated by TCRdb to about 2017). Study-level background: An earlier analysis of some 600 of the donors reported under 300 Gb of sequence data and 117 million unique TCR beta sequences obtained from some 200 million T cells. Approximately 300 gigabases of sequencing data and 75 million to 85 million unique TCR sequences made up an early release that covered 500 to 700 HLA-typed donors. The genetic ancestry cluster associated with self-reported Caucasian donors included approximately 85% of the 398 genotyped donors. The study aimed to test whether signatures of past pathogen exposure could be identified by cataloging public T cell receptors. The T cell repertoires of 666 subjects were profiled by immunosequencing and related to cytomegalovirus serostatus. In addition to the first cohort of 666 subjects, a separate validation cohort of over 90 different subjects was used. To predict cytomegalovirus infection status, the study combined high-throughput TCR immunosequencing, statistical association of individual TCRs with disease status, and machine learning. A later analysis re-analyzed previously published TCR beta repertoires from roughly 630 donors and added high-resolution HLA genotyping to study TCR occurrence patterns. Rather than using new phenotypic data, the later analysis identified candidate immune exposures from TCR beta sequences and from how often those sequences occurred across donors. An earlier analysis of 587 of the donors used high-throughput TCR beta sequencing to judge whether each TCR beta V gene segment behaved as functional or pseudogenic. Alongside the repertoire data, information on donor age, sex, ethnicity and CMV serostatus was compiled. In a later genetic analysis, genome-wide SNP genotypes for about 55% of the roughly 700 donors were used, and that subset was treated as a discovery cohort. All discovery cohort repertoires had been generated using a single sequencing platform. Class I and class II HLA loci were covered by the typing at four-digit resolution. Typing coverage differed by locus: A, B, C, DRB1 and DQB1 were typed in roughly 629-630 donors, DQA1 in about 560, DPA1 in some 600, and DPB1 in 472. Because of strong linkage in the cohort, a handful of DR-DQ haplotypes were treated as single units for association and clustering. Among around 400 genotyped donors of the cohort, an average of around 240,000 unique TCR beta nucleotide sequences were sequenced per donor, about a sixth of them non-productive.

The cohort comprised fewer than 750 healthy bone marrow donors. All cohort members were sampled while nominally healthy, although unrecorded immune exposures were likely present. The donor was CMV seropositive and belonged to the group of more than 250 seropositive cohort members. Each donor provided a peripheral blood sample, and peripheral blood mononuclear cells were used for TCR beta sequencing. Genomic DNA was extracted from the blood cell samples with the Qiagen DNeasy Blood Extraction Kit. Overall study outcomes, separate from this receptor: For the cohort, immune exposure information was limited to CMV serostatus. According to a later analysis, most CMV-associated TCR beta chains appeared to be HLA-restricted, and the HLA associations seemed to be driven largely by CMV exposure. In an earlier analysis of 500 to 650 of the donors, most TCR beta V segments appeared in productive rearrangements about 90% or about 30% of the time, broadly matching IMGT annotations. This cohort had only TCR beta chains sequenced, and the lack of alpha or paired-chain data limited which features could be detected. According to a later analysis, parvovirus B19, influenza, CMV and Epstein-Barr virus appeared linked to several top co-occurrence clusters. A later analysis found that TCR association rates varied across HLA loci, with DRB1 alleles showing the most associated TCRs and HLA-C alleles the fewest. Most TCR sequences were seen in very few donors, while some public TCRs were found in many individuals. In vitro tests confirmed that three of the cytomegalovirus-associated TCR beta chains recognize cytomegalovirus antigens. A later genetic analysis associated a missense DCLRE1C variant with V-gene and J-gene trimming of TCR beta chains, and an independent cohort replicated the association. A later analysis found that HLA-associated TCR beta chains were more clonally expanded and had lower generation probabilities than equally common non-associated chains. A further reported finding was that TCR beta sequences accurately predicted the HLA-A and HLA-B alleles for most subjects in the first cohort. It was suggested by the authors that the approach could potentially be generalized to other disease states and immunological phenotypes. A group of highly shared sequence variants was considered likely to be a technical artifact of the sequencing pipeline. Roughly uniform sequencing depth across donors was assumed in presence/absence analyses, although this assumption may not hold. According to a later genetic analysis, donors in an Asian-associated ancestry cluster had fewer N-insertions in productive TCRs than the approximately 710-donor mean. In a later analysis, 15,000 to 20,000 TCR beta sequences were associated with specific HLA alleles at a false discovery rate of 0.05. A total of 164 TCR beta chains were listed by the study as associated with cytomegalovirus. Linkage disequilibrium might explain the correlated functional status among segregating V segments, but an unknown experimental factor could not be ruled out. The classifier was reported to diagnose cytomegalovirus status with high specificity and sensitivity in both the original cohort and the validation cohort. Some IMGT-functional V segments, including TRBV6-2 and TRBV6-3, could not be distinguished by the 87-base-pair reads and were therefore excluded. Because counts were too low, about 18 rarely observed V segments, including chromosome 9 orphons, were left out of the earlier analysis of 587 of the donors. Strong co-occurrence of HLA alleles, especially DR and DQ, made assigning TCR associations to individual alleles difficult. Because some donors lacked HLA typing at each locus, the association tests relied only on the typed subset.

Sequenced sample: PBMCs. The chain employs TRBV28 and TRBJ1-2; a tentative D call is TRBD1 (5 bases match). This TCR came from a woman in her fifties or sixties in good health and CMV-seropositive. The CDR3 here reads CASTTGSLSYGYTF. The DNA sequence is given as TGTGCCAGCACTACAGGATCACTGTCCTATGGCTACACCTTC.